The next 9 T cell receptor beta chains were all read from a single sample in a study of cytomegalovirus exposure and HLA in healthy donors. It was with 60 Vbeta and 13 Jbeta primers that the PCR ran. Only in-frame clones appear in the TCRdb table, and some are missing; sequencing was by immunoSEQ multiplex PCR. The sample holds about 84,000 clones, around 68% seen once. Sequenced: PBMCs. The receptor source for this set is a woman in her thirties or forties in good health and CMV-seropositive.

The CDR3 DNA reads as TGCGCCAGCAGCATCACAGGGGGTGCCTACAATGAGCAGTTCTTC. Its protein product is CASSITGGAYNEQFF. This chain uses TRBV5-1 with TRBJ2-1, with 8 positions matching TRBD1. Germline V gives CDR1 SGHRS, CDR2 YFSETQ. Germline trimming cut 4 bases from V and 2 bases from J; bases unmatched to any gene: 5. CDR3 length: 15 residues.

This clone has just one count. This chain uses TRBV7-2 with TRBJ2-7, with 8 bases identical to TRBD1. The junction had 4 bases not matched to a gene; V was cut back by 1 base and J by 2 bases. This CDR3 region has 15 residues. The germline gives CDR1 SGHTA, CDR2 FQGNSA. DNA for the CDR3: TGTGCCAGCAGCTTAGAACAGGGGGTGACCTACGAGCAGTACTTC. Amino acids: CASSLEQGVTYEQYF.

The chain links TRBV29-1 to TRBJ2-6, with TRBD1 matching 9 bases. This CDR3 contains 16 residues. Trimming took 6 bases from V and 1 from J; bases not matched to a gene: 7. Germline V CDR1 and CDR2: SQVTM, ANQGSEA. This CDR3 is CSVTGTGKSGANVLTF. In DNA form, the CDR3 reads TGCAGCGTGACCGGGACAGGGAAGTCTGGGGCCAACGTCCTGACTTTC.

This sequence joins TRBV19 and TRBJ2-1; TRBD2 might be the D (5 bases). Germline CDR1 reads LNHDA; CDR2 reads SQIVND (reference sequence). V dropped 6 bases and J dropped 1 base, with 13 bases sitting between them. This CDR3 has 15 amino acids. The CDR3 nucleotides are TGTGCCAGTAGGAAGACCGGCGGGTCCTACAATGAGCAGTTCTTC. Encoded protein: CASRKTGGSYNEQFF.

In nucleotides, the CDR3 is TGTGCCAGCAGTTTCTCTAGCGGTTACGAGCAGTACTTC. This encodes CASSFSSGYEQYF. V usage is TRBV28 and J usage is TRBJ2-7, with 7 bases lining up with TRBD2. This CDR3 spans 13 amino acids. Looked up from germline, CDR1 is MDHEN and CDR2 is SYDVKM. V lost 3 bases, J lost 4 bases, and 3 bases stayed unmatched.

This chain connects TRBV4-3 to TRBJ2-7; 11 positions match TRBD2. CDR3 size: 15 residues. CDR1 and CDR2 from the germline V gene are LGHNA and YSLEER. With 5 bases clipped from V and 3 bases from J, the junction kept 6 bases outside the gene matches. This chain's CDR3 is CASSFRLAGSYEQYF. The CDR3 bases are TGCGCCAGCAGCTTTCGACTAGCGGGAAGCTACGAGCAGTACTTC.

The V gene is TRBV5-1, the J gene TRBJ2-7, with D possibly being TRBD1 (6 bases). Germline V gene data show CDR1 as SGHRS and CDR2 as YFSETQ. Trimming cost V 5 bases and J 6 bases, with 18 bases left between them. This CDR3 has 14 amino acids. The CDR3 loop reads CASRPGGQGLEQYF. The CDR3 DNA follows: TGCGCCAGCAGACCTGGGGGCCAGGGGCTCGAGCAGTACTTC.

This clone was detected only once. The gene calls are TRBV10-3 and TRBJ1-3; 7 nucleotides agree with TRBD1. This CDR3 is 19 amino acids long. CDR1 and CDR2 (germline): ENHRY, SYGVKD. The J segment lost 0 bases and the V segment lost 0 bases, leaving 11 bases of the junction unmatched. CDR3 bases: TGTGCCATCAGTGAGTCGATTCCGGGACAGTCCTACTCTGGAAACACCATATATTTT. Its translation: CAISESIPGQSYSGNTIYF.

The DNA of the CDR3 is TGTGCCAGCAGCCCCGGACAGGGTGAAGGACAGCCCCAGCATTTT. It encodes CASSPGQGEGQPQHF. The gene calls are TRBV6-5 and TRBJ1-5; 8 nucleotides line up with TRBD1. This CDR3 is built from 15 residues. Germline V gene sequence: CDR1 MNHEY, CDR2 SVGAGI. The V segment lost 6 bases and the J segment 7 bases; nucleotides outside the gene matches: 11.